This T cell receptor beta chain came from a study of cytomegalovirus exposure and HLA in healthy donors. General observations from the study: The study carried out a later analysis of TCR beta sequences. It associated about 15,000 of them with specific HLA alleles at a false discovery rate of 0.05. Most TCR sequences were seen very rarely across donors, but some public TCRs occurred in many. Previous analysis showed most TCR beta V segments were productive about 87% or about 30% of the time. Some V segments, TRBV6-2 and TRBV6-3 among them, were indistinguishable and were therefore excluded.

The CDR3 consists of 10 residues. V was pared by 5 bases and J by 5 bases, with 4 bases between. CDR1 and CDR2 (germline): MNHNS, SASEGT. Turning to this clone: Its antigen is unidentified.

Researchers ran the PCR with 60 Vbeta and 13 Jbeta primers. Sequencing used immunoSEQ multiplex PCR; TCRdb keeps in-frame clones, though not all of them. In the table there are 100,000 to 150,000 clones, around 84% of which are singletons. The sequencing input was PBMCs. The clonotype was recovered from a man aged 45-65 years in good health and CMV-seronegative. The chain is built from TRBV6-1 and TRBJ2-7; no firm D call. The CDR3 is CASSSNEQYF. Written as DNA, the CDR3 is TGTGCCAGCAGTTCCAACGAGCAGTACTTC.